The 29 T cell receptor beta chains below come from one sample, sequenced in a study of cytomegalovirus exposure and HLA in healthy donors. TCRdb's copy holds only in-frame clones and misses some; the assay was immunoSEQ multiplex PCR. This sample has about 160,000 clones, with 90% to 97% found just once. The specimen sequenced was PBMCs. Source of these receptors: a young woman in good health and CMV-seronegative.

The V call is TRBV6-1, the J call TRBJ1-1, with D possibly being TRBD1 (5 bases). Per germline, CDR1 MNHNS and CDR2 SASEGT. The CDR3 loop spans 16 amino acids. The V gene lost 3 bases and the J gene lost 3 bases, with 17 bases spanning the gap. CDR3 region: CASSDSSFAGDTEAFF. The CDR3 DNA reads as TGTGCCAGCAGTGATTCCAGTTTTGCGGGGGACACTGAAGCTTTCTTT.

The chain is built from TRBV18 and TRBJ1-2; D possibly corresponds to TRBD1 (5 bases). Trimming removed 3 bases from V and 2 bases from J, with 19 bases in between. The CDR3 sequence is 17 residues long. Germline lookup yields CDR1 KGHSH and CDR2 LQKENI. The CDR3, as DNA: TGTGCCAGCTCACCCTACCCTCCGACAGCACCAAACTATGGCTACACCTTC. It yields the protein CASSPYPPTAPNYGYTF. Variable domain in full (rest from reference TRBV18 and TRBJ1-2): NAGVMQNPRHLVRRRGQEARLRCSPMKGHSHVYWYRQLPEEGLKFMVYLQKENIIDESGMPKERFSAEFPKEGPSILRIQQVVRGDSAAYFCASSPYPPTAPNYGYTFGSGTRLTVV.

The chain couples TRBV9 to TRBJ1-1, with 8 bases lining up with TRBD1. V gave up 3 bases and J gave up 5 bases; unmatched junction bases: 6. Germline lookup yields CDR1 SGDLS and CDR2 YYNGEE. The CDR3 is 14 residues long. The CDR3 DNA follows: TGTGCCAGCAGCGGCGGACAGGGAACAACTGAAGCTTTCTTT. Translation gives CASSGGQGTTEAFF.

This chain joins TRBV5-6 and TRBJ2-5; D perhaps matches TRBD2 (7 bases). The germline V gene has CDR1 SGHDT and CDR2 YYEEEE. The V gene lost 2 bases and the J gene lost 1 base, with 18 bases spanning the gap. The CDR3 runs to 17 residues. CDR3 residues: CASSLGGAGVGQETQYF. CDR3 coding DNA: TGTGCCAGCAGCTTAGGGGGGGCCGGAGTTGGCCAAGAGACCCAGTACTTC. Full variable domain (outside the CDR3, taken from reference TRBV5-6 and TRBJ2-5): DAGVTQSPTHLIKTRGQQVTLRCSPKSGHDTVSWYQQALGQGPQFIFQYYEEEERQRGNFPDRFSGHQFPNYSSELNVNALLLGDSALYLCASSLGGAGVGQETQYFGPGTRLLVL.

A single count supports this clone. V gene TRBV19 combines with J gene TRBJ2-7; D remains unclear. Trimming removed 6 bases at V and 2 bases at J, with 14 bases between. Germline values: CDR1 LNHDA, CDR2 SQIVND (reference sequence). This CDR3 is built from 14 residues. The CDR3 nucleotides are TGTGCCAGTAGCAACCCTTGGGCTACCTACGAGCAGTACTTC. Residues: CASSNPWATYEQYF.

The rearrangement joins TRBV9 to TRBJ2-2; 13 bases fit TRBD2. The junction had 13 bases not matched to a gene; V was cut back by 3 bases and J by 2 bases. The germline V gene encodes CDR1 SGDLS and CDR2 YYNGEE. This CDR3 is 20 amino acids long. CDR3 sequence (DNA): TGTGCCAGCAGCGCGACTAGCGGGGGGCAGGGACTTCTTAACACCGGGGAGCTGTTTTTT. This gives the protein CASSATSGGQGLLNTGELFF.

V gene TRBV7-2 combines with J gene TRBJ1-1; D is possibly TRBD1 (6 bases). Germline CDR1 SGHTA, CDR2 FQGNSA. This CDR3 has 14 amino acids. The V gene lost 8 bases and the J gene lost 0 bases, with 13 bases spanning the gap. Written as DNA, the CDR3 is TGTGCCAGCTCGAGGGACAACATGAACACTGAAGCTTTCTTT. As protein: CASSRDNMNTEAFF.

This clone has just one count. The V gene is TRBV7-2, the J gene TRBJ1-6, with 8 nucleotides matching TRBD1. This CDR3 comprises 14 residues. With 5 bases clipped from V and 9 bases from J, the junction kept 6 bases outside the gene matches. Germline V CDR1 and CDR2: SGHTA, FQGNSA. The CDR3 region is CASSVRGPSSPLHF. CDR3 nucleotides: TGTGCCAGCAGCGTCAGGGGGCCTAGTTCACCCCTCCACTTT.

The chain is built from TRBV5-4 and TRBJ1-2, with 10 bases identical to TRBD1. The V gene end was trimmed by 4 bases and the J gene end by 6 bases; junction bases not matched to a gene: 6. The CDR3 totals 14 residues. Germline V gene sequence: CDR1 SGHNT, CDR2 YYREEE (reference sequence). The CDR3 DNA follows: TGTGCCAGCAGCGGCGACAGGGGGCGGGATGGCTACACCTTC. This encodes CASSGDRGRDGYTF.

V is TRBV4-2 and J is TRBJ2-1, with a possible D match to TRBD1 (6 bases). Germline V gene data show CDR1 as LGHNA and CDR2 as YNFKEQ. This CDR3 is 19 amino acids long. The V and J ends lost 1 base and 0 bases respectively, with 19 bases between them. The CDR3 sequence is CASSQATGGQRRSYNEQFF. The CDR3 coding sequence is TGTGCCAGCAGCCAAGCAACCGGTGGACAGCGTCGCTCCTACAATGAGCAGTTCTTC.

The genes are TRBV27 and TRBJ2-1; 7 bases are shared with TRBD2. V lost 3 bases and J lost 9; bases outside the gene matches: 8. In germline, CDR1 is MNHEY, CDR2 SMNVEV (reference sequence). The CDR3 has 14 amino acids. The CDR3 sequence: CASSFQTSRPEQFF. In DNA form, the CDR3 reads TGTGCCAGCAGTTTTCAGACTAGCCGGCCTGAGCAGTTCTTC.

The rearrangement links TRBV18 to TRBJ2-5; D perhaps matches TRBD2 (6 bases). CDR3 length: 16 residues. Looked up from germline, CDR1 is KGHSH and CDR2 is LQKENI. V was cut by 0 bases and J by 4 bases, with 15 bases left in between. CDR3 region: CASSPPGGARRETQYF. DNA for the CDR3: TGTGCCAGCTCACCACCAGGAGGGGCGCGTCGAGAGACCCAGTACTTC.

The rearrangement joins TRBV11-1 to TRBJ2-3; D might be TRBD2 (5 bases). The CDR3 is 15 residues long. CDR1 and CDR2 from the germline V gene are SGHAT and FQDESV (reference sequence). Deletions cut 5 bases from V and 1 base from J, with 13 bases between. CDR3 protein: CASSIERSRTDTQYF. CDR3 sequence (DNA): TGTGCCAGCAGCATCGAGCGGAGCCGCACAGATACGCAGTATTTT.

The rearrangement uses TRBV4-3 and TRBJ2-1, with a possible D match to TRBD2 (6 bases). Per the germline V gene, CDR1 is LGHNA and CDR2 is YSLEER. Deletions cut 1 base from V and 4 bases from J, with 11 bases between. CDR3 size: 15 residues. The CDR3 sequence is CASSQVRDSYNEQFF. The CDR3 DNA is TGCGCCAGCAGCCAAGTCCGGGACTCATACAATGAGCAGTTCTTC.

With regard to this clone: Other nucleotide sequences from this sample produce the same CDR3. The gene calls are TRBV19 and TRBJ1-1, with 9 bases identical to TRBD1. V lost 6 bases, J lost 1 base, and 0 bases stayed unmatched. The CDR3 totals 13 residues. Germline V gene sequence: CDR1 LNHDA, CDR2 SQIVND (reference sequence). CDR3 protein: CASRGQGNTEAFF. As DNA, the CDR3 is TGTGCCAGTAGGGGACAGGGGAACACTGAAGCTTTCTTT.

This chain joins TRBV2 and TRBJ2-5; 7 bases agree with TRBD1. CDR1 SNHLY and CDR2 FYNNEI come from the germline V gene. The CDR3 contains 15 residues. Trimming removed 7 bases from V and 3 bases from J; junction bases left unmatched: 11. DNA for the CDR3: TGTGCCAGCACGAGAGACAGGGAAATTAAAGAGACCCAGTACTTC. Protein product: CASTRDREIKETQYF.

The chain carries TRBV5-1 and TRBJ1-4; 10 positions agree with TRBD1. The ends lost 4 bases at V and 7 bases at J; junction bases unmatched: 7. The germline V gene has CDR1 SGHRS and CDR2 YFSETQ. This CDR3 has 15 residues. The CDR3 coding sequence is TGCGCCAGCAGCACCCGGACAGGGGGAAGTGAAAAACTGTTTTTT. It translates to CASSTRTGGSEKLFF.

The J gene is TRBJ2-3, the V gene TRBV9, with a tentative D call TRBD1 (5 bases). This CDR3 is 15 amino acids long. Trimming cost V 7 bases and J 2 bases, with 17 bases left between them. Germline V lookup: CDR1 SGDLS, CDR2 YYNGEE. As DNA, the CDR3 is TGTGCCAGCGGTCTGGGGCAGCCACTCACAGATACGCAGTATTTT. It codes for CASGLGQPLTDTQYF.

The chain recombines TRBV27 with TRBJ1-1; TRBD1 agrees at 9 bases. The germline gives CDR1 MNHEY, CDR2 SMNVEV (reference sequence). The V segment lost 7 bases and the J segment 3 bases; nucleotides outside the gene matches: 18. CDR3 length: 18 amino acids. The CDR3 DNA reads as TGTGCCAGCACCCCCGGCGTGGGACAGGGCCTCATGGACACTGAAGCTTTCTTT. It yields the protein CASTPGVGQGLMDTEAFF.

This clone was seen only once. The chain links TRBV7-6 to TRBJ1-1; TRBD1 might be the D (6 bases). Looked up from germline, CDR1 is SGHVS and CDR2 is FNYEAQ. The V end was cut by 4 bases, the J end by 3 bases, with 12 bases between. CDR3 size: 14 residues. The CDR3 DNA sequence: TGTGCCAGCAGCTCCAGGGGTGAGGACACTGAAGCTTTCTTT. The encoded protein is CASSSRGEDTEAFF.

This chain joins TRBV5-1 and TRBJ2-5, with no clear D. The end of the DNA fits TRBJ2-7 better, so the J call may be wrong. CDR1 and CDR2 (germline): SGHRS, YFSETQ. The CDR3 runs 14 residues. CDR3 sequence: CASSLGAESYEQYF. The CDR3 nucleotides read TGCGCCAGCAGCTTGGGGGCAGAATCCTACGAGCAGTACTTC.

The rearrangement joins TRBV6-1 to TRBJ2-3; 9 bases match TRBD2. CDR1 and CDR2 from the germline V gene are MNHNS and SASEGT. This CDR3 has 17 residues. V dropped 3 bases and J dropped 4; count of bases not matched to a gene: 11. The CDR3 region is CASSEYIRTSVSDTQYF. CDR3 nucleotides: TGTGCCAGCAGTGAGTATATCAGGACTAGCGTTTCAGATACGCAGTATTTT.

This rearrangement joins TRBV5-6 to TRBJ1-5; 9 bases fit TRBD1. With V trimmed by 1 base and J by 4 bases, 6 bases remained unmatched. This CDR3 is built from 16 residues. Per the germline V gene, CDR1 is SGHDT and CDR2 is YYEEEE. The CDR3, as DNA: TGTGCCAGCAGCTTGTTCGGGACAGGGTTAAATCAGCCCCAGCATTTT. Its protein is CASSLFGTGLNQPQHF. Full variable domain (outside the CDR3, taken from reference TRBV5-6 and TRBJ1-5): DAGVTQSPTHLIKTRGQQVTLRCSPKSGHDTVSWYQQALGQGPQFIFQYYEEEERQRGNFPDRFSGHQFPNYSSELNVNALLLGDSALYLCASSLFGTGLNQPQHFGDGTRLSIL.

The chain carries TRBV11-2 and TRBJ1-1; D possibly corresponds to TRBD1 (5 bases). Germline values: CDR1 SGHAT, CDR2 FQNNGV. V was trimmed by 1 base and J by 1 base, leaving 13 bases between them. This CDR3 comprises 16 residues. CDR3 nucleotide sequence: TGTGCCAGCAGCTTAGTCCGGGGGGTTAGGAACACTGAAGCTTTCTTT. Translation gives CASSLVRGVRNTEAFF.

This rearrangement joins TRBV7-2 to TRBJ1-6; D not certain. Trimming stripped 4 bases from V and 8 bases from J, with 15 bases between. Germline values: CDR1 SGHTA, CDR2 FQGNSA. This CDR3 comprises 15 residues. The CDR3 loop is CASSSQATSYSPLHF. CDR3 in DNA: TGTGCCAGCAGCTCCCAAGCCACCTCCTATTCACCCCTCCACTTT.

V gene TRBV19 combines with J gene TRBJ2-7, with 8 bases aligning to TRBD2. V lost 6 bases to trimming and J lost 3 bases; unmatched junction nucleotides: 10. This CDR3 is built from 15 residues. CDR1 and CDR2 (germline): LNHDA, SQIVND (reference sequence). For the CDR3, the DNA is TGTGCCAGTAGATCTGGACGGGGGGGCAACTACGAGCAGTACTTC. It is translated as CASRSGRGGNYEQYF.

This clone was seen only once. The CDR3 nucleotides read TGTGCCAGCAGACCCGGGACAGGGGATCAGCCCCAGCATTTT. It translates to CASRPGTGDQPQHF. This rearrangement joins TRBV7-8 to TRBJ1-5; TRBD1 matches at 10 bases. With 6 bases clipped from V and 5 bases from J, the junction kept 4 bases outside the gene matches. The CDR3 consists of 14 residues. Germline V gene lookup returns CDR1 SGHVS and CDR2 FQNEAQ.

The count of this clone is one. V is TRBV5-1 and J is TRBJ1-2, with TRBD1 matching over 7 bases. J lost 1 base, V lost 8 bases, and 14 bases had no gene match. The CDR3 spans 16 residues. The germline V gene encodes CDR1 SGHRS and CDR2 YFSETQ. As DNA, the CDR3 is TGCGCCAGTCCCAAATTCAGGGGGGACCTTAACTATGGCTACACCTTC. Translated, it gives CASPKFRGDLNYGYTF. The entire variable domain, with the rest obtained from reference TRBV5-1 and TRBJ1-2, is as follows: KAGVTQTPRYLIKTRGQQVTLSCSPISGHRSVSWYQQTPGQGLQFLFEYFSETQRNKGNFPGRFSGRQFSNSRSEMNVSTLELGDSALYLCASPKFRGDLNYGYTFGSGTRLTVV.

The chain joins TRBV15 to TRBJ2-1, with a possible D match to TRBD1 (5 bases). The CDR3 is 15 residues long. The germline CDR1 and CDR2 sequences are LNHNV and YYDKDF (reference sequence). V was pared by 1 base and J by 2 bases, with 9 bases between. The CDR3 bases are TGTGCCACCAGCAGAGCTTTGGACACCTACAATGAGCAGTTCTTC. Its protein is CATSRALDTYNEQFF.